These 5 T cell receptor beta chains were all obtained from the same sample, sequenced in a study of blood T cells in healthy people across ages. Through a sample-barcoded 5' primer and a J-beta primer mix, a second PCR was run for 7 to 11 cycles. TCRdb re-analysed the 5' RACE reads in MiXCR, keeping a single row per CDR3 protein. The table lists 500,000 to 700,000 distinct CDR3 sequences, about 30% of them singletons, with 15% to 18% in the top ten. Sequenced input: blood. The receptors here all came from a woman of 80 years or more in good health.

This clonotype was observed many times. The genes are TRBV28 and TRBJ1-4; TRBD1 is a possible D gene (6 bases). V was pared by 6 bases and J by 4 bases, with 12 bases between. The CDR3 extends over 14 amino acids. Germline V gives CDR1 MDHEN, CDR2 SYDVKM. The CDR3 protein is CASRRGWGNEKLFF. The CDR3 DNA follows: TGTGCCAGCAGAAGGGGGTGGGGTAATGAAAAACTGTTTTTT. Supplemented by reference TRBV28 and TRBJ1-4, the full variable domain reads DVKVTQSSRYLVKRTGEKVFLECVQDMDHENMFWYRQDPGLGLRLIYFSYDVKMKEKGDIPEGYSVSREKKERFSLILESASTNQTSMYLCASRRGWGNEKLFFGSGTQLSVL.

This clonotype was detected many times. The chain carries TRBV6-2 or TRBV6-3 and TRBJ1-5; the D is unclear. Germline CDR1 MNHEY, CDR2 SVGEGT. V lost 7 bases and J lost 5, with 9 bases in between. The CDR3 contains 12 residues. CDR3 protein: CASTTWDQPQHF. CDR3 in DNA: TGTGCCAGCACAACATGGGATCAGCCCCAGCATTTT.

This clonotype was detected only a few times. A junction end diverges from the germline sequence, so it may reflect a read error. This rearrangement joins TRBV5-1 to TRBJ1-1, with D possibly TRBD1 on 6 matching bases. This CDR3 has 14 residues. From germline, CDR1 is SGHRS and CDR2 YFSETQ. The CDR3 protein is CAGSLLGANTEAFF. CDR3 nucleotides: TGCGCCGGCAGCTTGTTGGGGGCCAACACTGAAGCTTTCTTT.

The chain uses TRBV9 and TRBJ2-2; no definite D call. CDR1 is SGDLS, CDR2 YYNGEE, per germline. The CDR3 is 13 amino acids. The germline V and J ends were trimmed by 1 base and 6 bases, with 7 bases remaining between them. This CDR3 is CASSVYAPGELFF. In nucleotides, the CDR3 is TGTGCCAGCAGCGTATATGCTCCCGGGGAGCTGTTTTTT. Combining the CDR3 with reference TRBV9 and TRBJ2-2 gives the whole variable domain DSGVTQTPKHLITATGQRVTLRCSPRSGDLSVYWYQQSLDQGLQFLIQYYNGEERAKGNILERFSAQQFPDLHSELNLSSLELGDSALYFCASSVYAPGELFFGEGSRLTVL.

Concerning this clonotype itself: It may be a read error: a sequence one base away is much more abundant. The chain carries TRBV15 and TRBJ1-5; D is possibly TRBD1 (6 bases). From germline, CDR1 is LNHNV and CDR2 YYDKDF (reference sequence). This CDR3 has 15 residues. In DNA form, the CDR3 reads TGTGCCACCAGCAGAGATGGACAGCACAATCAGCCCCGGCATTTT. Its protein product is CATSRDGQHNQPRHF. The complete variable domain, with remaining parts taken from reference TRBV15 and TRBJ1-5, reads DAMVIQNPRYQVTQFGKPVTLSCSQTLNHNVMYWYQQKSSQAPKLLFHYYDKDFNNEADTPDNFQSRRPNTSFCFLDIRSPGLGDTAMYLCATSRDGQHNQPRHFGDGTRLSIL.